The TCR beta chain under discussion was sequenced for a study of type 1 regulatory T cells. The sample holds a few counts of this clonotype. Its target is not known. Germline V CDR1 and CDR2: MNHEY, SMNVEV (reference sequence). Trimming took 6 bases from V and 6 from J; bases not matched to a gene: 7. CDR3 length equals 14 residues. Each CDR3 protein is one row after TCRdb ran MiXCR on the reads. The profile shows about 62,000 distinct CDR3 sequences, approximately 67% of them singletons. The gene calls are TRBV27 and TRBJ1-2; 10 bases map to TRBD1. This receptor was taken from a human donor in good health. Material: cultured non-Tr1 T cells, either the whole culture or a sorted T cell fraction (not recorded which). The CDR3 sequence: CASRISGTGDGYTF. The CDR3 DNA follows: TGTGCCAGCAGGATATCCGGGACAGGGGATGGCTACACCTTC.